This T cell receptor (beta chain) appears in the sequencing data of a study of spatial heterogeneity in lung cancer. Ten or more counts support this clonotype. From germline, CDR1 is SGHDT and CDR2 YYEEEE. V gave up 3 bases and J gave up 3 bases; unmatched junction bases: 10. The CDR3 runs to 16 residues. Time point here: blood at routine non-recurrence follow-up after resection. Unsorted tumor, nontumor lung tissue or cryopreserved PBMC supplied the whole RNA. Via MiXCR, TCRdb re-called the 5' RACE reads, giving one row per CDR3 protein. This repertoire shows just over 70,000 distinct CDR3 sequences, 8% to 10% found once; its top ten account for under 2.5%.

The rearrangement uses TRBV5-6 and TRBJ2-3, with TRBD2 matching over 7 bases. Sequences were derived from PBMCs, sampled at follow-up. The clonotype comes from a female donor with early-stage non-small cell lung cancer. The CDR3 sequence: CASSSQGGSRTDTQYF. DNA for the CDR3: TGTGCCAGCAGCTCGCAGGGCGGGAGTCGAACAGATACGCAGTATTTT.